This T cell receptor beta chain was captured in a study of blood T cell repertoires in COVID-19. Overall study: From the United States, Italy and Spain came samples of acute and convalescent COVID-19. In each case, the material was cDNA or gDNA derived from T cells, B-cell-depleted T cells, or PBMCs.

In the original processing: Estimation of nucleated cell counts was performed using reference gene primer amplification. Clones were sequenced by immunoSEQ multiplex PCR, and TCRdb holds only the in-frame ones, with some missing. Clonal size and the V and J genes are those of that table, whereas D and trimming came from the DNA. The data hold 350,000 to 450,000 clones, with 65% to 90% observed a single time. V lost 6 bases and J lost 2, with 13 bases in between. Germline CDR1 is SGHTA and CDR2 is FQGTGA. This CDR3 is built from 14 residues. The TCR comes from a woman aged 55-69 years with COVID-19, enrolled during active disease. What was sequenced was peripheral blood. The chain recombines TRBV7-3 with TRBJ2-5; possible D gene TRBD1, 6 bases. The CDR3: CASSQTGFQETQYF. The DNA for the CDR3 is TGTGCCAGCAGTCAAACAGGGTTTCAAGAGACCCAGTACTTC.